Each of the 29 T cell receptor beta chains below was sequenced from the same sample in a study of cytomegalovirus exposure and HLA in healthy donors. The protocol was immunoSEQ multiplex PCR, while the TCRdb copy is restricted to in-frame clones and leaves out a portion. The sample records some 140,000 clones, around nine tenths being singletons. What was sequenced was PBMCs. The origin of the receptors is a man younger than 35 in good health and CMV-seropositive.

The chain recombines TRBV4-3 with TRBJ1-5; D not resolved. V was pared by 3 bases and J by 3 bases, with 6 bases between. This CDR3 has 13 residues. CDR1 LGHNA and CDR2 YSLEER come from the germline V gene. CDR3 loop: CASSHVINQPQHF. In nucleotides, the CDR3 is TGCGCCAGCAGCCACGTTATCAATCAGCCCCAGCATTTT.

This rearrangement joins TRBV30 to TRBJ1-5; D is unclear. The V end was cut by 3 bases, the J end by 0 bases, with 9 bases between. This CDR3 is 14 amino acids long. From germline, CDR1 is GTSNPN and CDR2 SVGIG (reference sequence). The CDR3 here is CAWRATNSNQPQHF. The CDR3 region has the DNA TGTGCCTGGAGGGCAACAAATAGCAATCAGCCCCAGCATTTT.

The V gene is TRBV2, the J gene TRBJ1-2; TRBD1 agrees at 9 bases. The CDR3 loop spans 14 amino acids. From germline, CDR1 is SNHLY and CDR2 FYNNEI. Unmatched junction bases numbered 7, after V lost 3 bases and J lost 8 bases. The CDR3 reads CASSEIRQGEGYTF. The CDR3 nucleotides read TGTGCCAGCAGTGAGATAAGACAGGGGGAGGGCTACACCTTC.

CDR3 region: CASRREASNQPQHF. The CDR3 coding sequence is TGCGCCAGCAGGAGGGAGGCTAGCAATCAGCCCCAGCATTTT. The V call is TRBV10-2, the J call TRBJ1-5, with D uncertain. V gave up 6 bases and J gave up 0 bases, with 9 bases separating them. Per germline, CDR1 WSHSY and CDR2 SAAADI. The CDR3 totals 14 residues.

This rearrangement joins TRBV9 to TRBJ1-2; D is unclear. The CDR3 consists of 16 residues. Per the germline V gene, CDR1 is SGDLS and CDR2 is YYNGEE. V lost 4 bases and J 8 bases, leaving 24 bases between the germline ends. The CDR3 protein is CASSPNDGYSLYGYTF. The CDR3 DNA reads as TGTGCCAGCAGCCCCAACGACGGTTACTCACTATACGGCTACACCTTC.

V gene TRBV6-1 combines with J gene TRBJ2-2; 12 bases map to TRBD2. Germline V CDR1 and CDR2: MNHNS, SASEGT. The V and J ends lost 6 bases and 5 bases, in that order; junction bases with no gene match: 1. The CDR3 length is 14 residues. CDR3 amino acids: CASRGTSGTGELFF. As DNA, the CDR3 is TGTGCCAGCAGGGGGACTAGCGGGACCGGGGAGCTGTTTTTT.

The J gene is TRBJ1-2, the V gene TRBV19; 9 nucleotides match TRBD1. Germline CDR1 LNHDA, CDR2 SQIVND (reference sequence). Unmatched junction bases numbered 12, after V lost 3 bases and J lost 4 bases. The CDR3 loop spans 17 amino acids. The DNA of the CDR3 is TGTGCCAGTAGTATCGAGGACAGGGGCCCAACCTCCTATGGCTACACCTTC. It yields the protein CASSIEDRGPTSYGYTF.

This clone was recorded a few times. V usage is TRBV7-8 and J usage is TRBJ1-5, with D unclear. Germline assignment: CDR1 SGHVS and CDR2 FQNEAQ. V gave up 3 bases and J gave up 6 bases, with 9 bases separating them. This CDR3 is 13 amino acids long. CDR3 in DNA: TGTGCCAGCAGCTTGTCTAGAGGTCAGCCCCAGCATTTT. The encoded protein is CASSLSRGQPQHF. The whole variable domain, filled in from reference TRBV7-8 and TRBJ1-5, reads GAGVSQSPRYKVAKRGQDVALRCDPISGHVSLFWYQQALGQGPEFLTYFQNEAQLDKSGLPSDRFFAERPEGSVSTLKIQRTQQEDSAVYLCASSLSRGQPQHFGDGTRLSIL.

The chain combines TRBV4-3 with TRBJ1-2, with TRBD1 identical over 8 bases. V gave up 0 bases and J gave up 7 bases; unmatched junction bases: 7. From germline, CDR1 is LGHNA and CDR2 YSLEER. CDR3 length equals 15 residues. The CDR3 reads CASSQEGTGALGYTF. In DNA, the CDR3 is TGCGCCAGCAGCCAAGAGGGGACAGGAGCCCTTGGCTACACCTTC.

Here the CDR3 reads CASSYPSSREQYF. The CDR3 region has the DNA TGTGCCAGCAGTTACCCCAGTTCTCGCGAGCAGTACTTC. The chain has TRBV6-6 and TRBJ2-7; D unclear. The CDR3 consists of 13 residues. V was pared by 2 bases and J by 6 bases, with 11 bases between. Germline CDR1 MNHNY, CDR2 SVGAGI (reference sequence).

The chain combines TRBV19 with TRBJ2-1, with 8 bases identical to TRBD2. V gave up 7 bases and J gave up 6 bases; unmatched junction bases: 5. Germline V gives CDR1 LNHDA, CDR2 SQIVND (reference sequence). This CDR3 contains 13 residues. In DNA, the CDR3 is TGTGCCAGTAACCCCCGGGAGGGCAATGAGCAGTTCTTC. Translated: CASNPREGNEQFF.

V and J are TRBV6-1 and TRBJ1-3, with unresolved D. The ends were cut back, 10 bases at V and 0 bases at J, with 16 bases in the middle. This CDR3 is built from 15 residues. CDR1 is MNHNS, CDR2 SASEGT, per germline. DNA of the CDR3: TGTGCCATCGGGAGGCTCAATTCCTCTGGAAACACCATATATTTT. Amino acid sequence: CAIGRLNSSGNTIYF.

This chain joins TRBV5-1 and TRBJ1-1; 7 nucleotides agree with TRBD1. This CDR3 is built from 16 residues. The germline V gene has CDR1 SGHRS and CDR2 YFSETQ. The V and J ends lost 2 bases and 2 bases, in that order; junction bases with no gene match: 9. For the CDR3, the DNA is TGCGCCAGCAGCTTCCAACCCGGGACAGCAAACACTGAAGCTTTCTTT. Its translation is CASSFQPGTANTEAFF. Full variable domain (rest looked up from reference TRBV5-1 and TRBJ1-1): KAGVTQTPRYLIKTRGQQVTLSCSPISGHRSVSWYQQTPGQGLQFLFEYFSETQRNKGNFPGRFSGRQFSNSRSEMNVSTLELGDSALYLCASSFQPGTANTEAFFGQGTRLTVV.

The J gene is TRBJ2-2, the V gene TRBV5-1; 12 bases fit TRBD1. This CDR3 has 18 residues. J was trimmed by 5 bases and V by 0 bases; bases with no gene match: 8. CDR1 is SGHRS and CDR2 is YFSETQ in the germline V gene. CDR3 sequence: CASSLGLPGQGATGELFF. In DNA form, the CDR3 reads TGCGCCAGCAGCTTGGGGCTACCGGGACAGGGGGCAACCGGGGAGCTGTTTTTT.

J is TRBJ2-5 and V is TRBV5-1, with D perhaps TRBD2 (6 bases). Trimming stripped 4 bases from V and 7 bases from J, with 26 bases between. The germline V gene encodes CDR1 SGHRS and CDR2 YFSETQ. The CDR3 sequence is 17 residues long. Here the CDR3 reads CASSPGASGTSIGTQYF. The DNA of the CDR3 is TGCGCCAGCAGCCCTGGTGCTTCCGGGACTTCGATCGGGACCCAGTACTTC.

This clone was seen once. The rearrangement links TRBV6-6 to TRBJ2-2; perhaps TRBD1 as D (5 bases). CDR3 size: 16 residues. Trimming cost V 0 bases and J 1 base, with 9 bases left between them. From germline, CDR1 is MNHNY and CDR2 SVGAGI (reference sequence). CDR3 nucleotide sequence: TGTGCCAGCAGTTACTCGAGGCAGGGGAACACCGGGGAGCTGTTTTTT. Its translation: CASSYSRQGNTGELFF.

The chain joins TRBV6-5 to TRBJ1-2, with D perhaps TRBD1 (6 bases). The CDR3 runs to 15 residues. V gave up 0 bases and J gave up 4 bases, with 12 bases separating them. CDR1 and CDR2 (germline): MNHEY, SVGAGI. CDR3 protein: CASSYSKLGGYGYTF. CDR3 nucleotides: TGTGCCAGCAGTTACTCGAAGTTAGGGGGCTATGGCTACACCTTC.

The gene calls are TRBV28 and TRBJ1-1; D ambiguous. CDR3 size: 15 residues. From germline, CDR1 is MDHEN and CDR2 SYDVKM. Trimming shortened V by 3 bases and J by 3 bases, and 14 bases separated the two germline ends. CDR3 coding DNA: TGTGCCAGCAGTTTCCCGGAGGATTTGGACACTGAAGCTTTCTTT. This sequence encodes CASSFPEDLDTEAFF. The full variable domain, with the rest looked up from reference TRBV28 and TRBJ1-1, is DVKVTQSSRYLVKRTGEKVFLECVQDMDHENMFWYRQDPGLGLRLIYFSYDVKMKEKGDIPEGYSVSREKKERFSLILESASTNQTSMYLCASSFPEDLDTEAFFGQGTRLTVV.

The genes are TRBV2 and TRBJ1-1; TRBD1 matches at 8 bases. Germline V gene sequence: CDR1 SNHLY, CDR2 FYNNEI. The J segment lost 4 bases and the V segment lost 5 bases, leaving 3 bases of the junction unmatched. The CDR3 is made up of 13 amino acids. CDR3 loop: CASSSDRGTEAFF. CDR3 sequence (DNA): TGTGCCAGCAGTTCTGACAGGGGCACTGAAGCTTTCTTT.

The V and J genes are TRBV5-1 and TRBJ2-3, with 9 bases fitting TRBD1. The CDR3 has 14 residues. The V and J ends lost 6 bases and 4 bases, in that order; junction bases with no gene match: 6. In germline, CDR1 is SGHRS, CDR2 YFSETQ. The CDR3 loop reads CASTIGQGSDTQYF. CDR3 nucleotides: TGCGCCAGCACCATAGGACAGGGGTCAGATACGCAGTATTTT.

The chain uses TRBV5-1 and TRBJ2-1, with 7 bases fitting TRBD1. V lost 0 bases and J lost 2; bases outside the gene matches: 2. The germline V gene encodes CDR1 SGHRS and CDR2 YFSETQ. There are 15 residues in the CDR3. The CDR3 sequence: CASSLAQGAYNEQFF. The CDR3 DNA reads TGCGCCAGCAGCTTGGCGCAGGGGGCCTACAATGAGCAGTTCTTC.

This chain connects TRBV19 to TRBJ1-1, with D possibly being TRBD1 (5 bases). In germline, CDR1 is LNHDA, CDR2 SQIVND (reference sequence). V was trimmed by 7 bases and J by 0 bases, leaving 9 bases between them. The CDR3 runs 13 residues. For the CDR3, the DNA is TGTGCCAGTAAGGGGAAAATGAACACTGAAGCTTTCTTT. It yields the protein CASKGKMNTEAFF.

V gene TRBV30 combines with J gene TRBJ2-1; 14 nucleotides agree with TRBD2. CDR3 size: 16 residues. Germline-derived CDR1 and CDR2 are GTSNPN and SVGIG (reference sequence). V lost 1 base, J lost 7 bases, and 6 bases stayed unmatched. This CDR3 reads CAWSAPGTSGRNEQFF. The CDR3, as DNA: TGTGCCTGGAGTGCCCCCGGGACTAGCGGGAGAAATGAGCAGTTCTTC.

V usage is TRBV10-1 and J usage is TRBJ1-6; the D gene is possibly TRBD1 (5 bases). CDR3 length equals 16 residues. V lost 6 bases and J lost 6, with 18 bases in between. The germline gives CDR1 WNHNN, CDR2 SYGVQD (reference sequence). The DNA for the CDR3 is TGCGCCAGCAGCGTGTCAGGGCCAGTCGGTAATTCACCCCTCCACTTT. Protein: CASSVSGPVGNSPLHF.

Here the CDR3 reads CASSSSGTRTKYNEQFF. The DNA of the CDR3 is TGTGCCAGCAGTTCCTCCGGGACTAGGACGAAGTACAATGAGCAGTTCTTC. The genes are TRBV27 and TRBJ2-1; 8 bases fit TRBD2. The CDR3 is 17 amino acids. After removal of 4 bases from V and 4 bases from J, the junction contained 12 bases not matched to a gene. The germline gives CDR1 MNHEY, CDR2 SMNVEV (reference sequence).

J is TRBJ1-2 and V is TRBV5-1, with a tentative D call TRBD1 (5 bases). CDR1 and CDR2 from the germline V gene are SGHRS and YFSETQ. The ends were cut back, 0 bases at V and 5 bases at J, with 8 bases in the middle. This CDR3 is 13 amino acids long. This CDR3 is CASSLEGTYGYTF. CDR3 DNA: TGCGCCAGCAGCTTGGAAGGGACTTATGGCTACACCTTC.

The rearrangement uses TRBV29-1 and TRBJ2-1, with TRBD2 matching over 11 bases. Germline V gene sequence: CDR1 SQVTM, CDR2 ANQGSEA. This CDR3 is built from 18 residues. Losses at the gene ends were 7 bases for V and 4 bases for J; bases not matched to a gene: 18. The CDR3 protein is CSAPLAGGPSGLYNEQFF. Here the CDR3 DNA reads TGCAGCGCCCCGCTAGCGGGAGGCCCCAGCGGACTATACAATGAGCAGTTCTTC.

A few counts support this clone. CDR3: CATSVRAGGVNEQYF. Here the CDR3 DNA reads TGTGCCACCAGCGTCAGGGCAGGGGGCGTCAACGAGCAGTACTTC. The chain uses TRBV15 and TRBJ2-7; 8 bases match TRBD1. Trimming removed 5 bases from V and 5 bases from J; junction bases left unmatched: 11. The CDR3 has 15 residues. CDR1 and CDR2 (germline): LNHNV, YYDKDF (reference sequence).

The chain combines TRBV18 with TRBJ2-7; 13 bases match TRBD2. Trimming removed 2 bases from V and 2 bases from J; junction bases left unmatched: 0. This CDR3 spans 15 amino acids. Germline lookup yields CDR1 KGHSH and CDR2 LQKENI. The CDR3 here is CASSPTSGGAYEQYF. Written as DNA, the CDR3 is TGTGCCAGCTCACCAACTAGCGGGGGGGCCTACGAGCAGTACTTC. Variable domain in full (rest from reference TRBV18 and TRBJ2-7): NAGVMQNPRHLVRRRGQEARLRCSPMKGHSHVYWYRQLPEEGLKFMVYLQKENIIDESGMPKERFSAEFPKEGPSILRIQQVVRGDSAAYFCASSPTSGGAYEQYFGPGTRLTVT.